The next 9 T cell receptor beta chains were all read from a single sample in a study of T cell changes during pregnancy in multiple sclerosis. Repertoires were generated with immunoSEQ multiplex PCR, while TCRdb's copy carries only in-frame clones and drops some. The sample includes roughly 100,000 clones, 91% seen only once; the top ten take about 1.7%. Sequencing was performed on peripheral blood, taken after pregnancy. Receptors originate from a female donor in good health, enrolled as a control in a pregnancy study.

V is TRBV2 and J is TRBJ1-4; D is uncertain. Trimming removed 4 bases at V and 16 bases at J, with 10 bases between. The CDR3 length is 10 residues. The germline gives CDR1 SNHLY, CDR2 FYNNEI. The CDR3 spells CASSGLFQFF. As DNA, the CDR3 is TGTGCCAGCAGTGGACTTTTTCAGTTTTTT.

The V call is TRBV19, the J call TRBJ2-1; the match to TRBD2 covers 8 bases. Germline V gene lookup returns CDR1 LNHDA and CDR2 SQIVND (reference sequence). V lost 7 bases to trimming and J lost 3 bases; unmatched junction nucleotides: 5. The CDR3 sequence is 14 residues long. The CDR3 sequence is CASTIAGRYNEQFF. In nucleotides, the CDR3 is TGTGCCAGTACCATAGCGGGGCGCTACAATGAGCAGTTCTTC.

The rearrangement links TRBV14 to TRBJ2-3, with 10 nucleotides matching TRBD2. There are 16 residues in the CDR3. Germline V gene data show CDR1 as SGHDN and CDR2 as FVKESK. V lost 4 bases, J lost 2 bases, and 6 bases stayed unmatched. The CDR3 DNA is TGTGCCAGCAGCCTTAGCGGGGGGTACCCCACAGATACGCAGTATTTT. This translates into CASSLSGGYPTDTQYF.

This chain joins TRBV4-1 and TRBJ2-1, with a tentative D call TRBD1 (6 bases). Germline V gene lookup returns CDR1 MGHRA and CDR2 YSYEKL. This CDR3 contains 16 residues. V was clipped by 4 bases and J by 8 bases, with 21 bases between them. The CDR3, as DNA: TGCGCCAGCAGCCCGAGAGCTGGGGGCTTCAGATATGAGCAGTTCTTC. Its translation: CASSPRAGGFRYEQFF.

The chain joins TRBV29-1 to TRBJ2-5, with a tentative D call TRBD1 (5 bases). Germline CDR1 is SQVTM and CDR2 is ANQGSEA. V was clipped by 0 bases and J by 4 bases, with 12 bases between them. The CDR3 contains 14 residues. The CDR3 region has the DNA TGCAGCGTTGAAGATCGGAGCAGGGCAGAGACCCAGTACTTC. As protein: CSVEDRSRAETQYF.

The rearrangement uses TRBV21-1 and TRBJ2-7; TRBD1, the table's D call, was not compared with the DNA. TRBV21-1 is a listed pseudogene. The CDR3 is made up of 14 amino acids. The chain's CDR3 is CASSYRAPTYEQYF. The DNA of the CDR3 is TGTGCCAGCAGCTACAGGGCCCCTACCTACGAGCAGTACTTC.

The chain uses TRBV6-5 and TRBJ2-1, with D unclear. The V gene lost 5 bases and the J gene lost 5 bases, with 7 bases spanning the gap. Germline assignment: CDR1 MNHEY and CDR2 SVGAGI. The CDR3 has 12 residues. CDR3 nucleotides: TGTGCCAGCAGTCCACACGACAATGAGCAGTTCTTC. This codes for CASSPHDNEQFF.

This clone was counted once. V is TRBV28 and J is TRBJ2-1, with 7 bases that match TRBD2. The ends lost 5 bases at V and 6 bases at J; junction bases unmatched: 10. CDR3 length: 15 amino acids. Germline assignment: CDR1 MDHEN and CDR2 SYDVKM. The CDR3 DNA reads TGTGCCAGCAGTCGACGGGGGGTACGATCCAATGAGCAGTTCTTC. Translating it yields CASSRRGVRSNEQFF.

The rearrangement uses TRBV5-6 and TRBJ1-1; 9 bases map to TRBD1. The CDR3 runs to 12 residues. V lost 4 bases to trimming and J lost 7 bases; unmatched junction nucleotides: 2. Germline V lookup: CDR1 SGHDT, CDR2 YYEEEE. The CDR3 sequence is CASSRTGDEAFF. As DNA, the CDR3 is TGTGCCAGCAGCCGGACAGGGGATGAAGCTTTCTTT.